This T cell receptor beta chain was identified during a study of blood T cells in healthy people across ages (dated by TCRdb to 2014 to 2015). Turning to the overall study: In model experiments, roughly one uniquely barcoded TCR beta cDNA molecule per two T cells was captured by template switching. To track age-related changes in TCR beta repertoire diversity, the study relied on deep sequencing normalized with unique cDNA molecular identifiers. Donors were grouped into four age groups: young (average 16 years), middle-aged (39), aged (around 60) and long-lived (approximately 78). Donors of different ages were randomly distributed across sequencing lanes to avoid experimental bias. The study analyzed two additional independent replicas of 1 million unique cDNA reads from the same blood draw for two donors, one aged 18 to 29 and one aged 80 or older.

The library was prepared using 5' RACE. Data came from an Illumina HiSeq 2500. A second roughly 7 to 11 cycle PCR used a sample-barcoded 5' primer and a J-beta primer mix. Each TCR beta cDNA molecule received a unique molecular identifier from a template-switch 5' adaptor carrying 12 random nucleotides. Each sample yielded at least 3 million CDR3-containing paired-end reads. First-strand cDNA was synthesized from all RNA with the Mint cDNA synthesis kit, primed by a TRBC-specific oligonucleotide. After uracil-DNA glycosylase treatment, a first 18-cycle PCR used universal primers M1SS and BC2_uni_R on all cDNA. Concerning the study's data processing: Normalization of each sample was performed by random selection of 1 million high-quality reads, each carrying a distinct molecular identifier. Reads sharing molecular identifiers were discarded rather than binned into consensus sequences. MiTCR, run with a Q25 quality threshold and the strictest error-elimination algorithm, handled CDR3 identification, clonotype clustering and error correction. A nonparametric unseen species model with Euler transformation was used to estimate lower-bound total TCR beta diversity. In-frame beta chains were kept once TCRdb had trimmed the public reads at Q25 with fastp and called clones with MiXCR. Identical CDR3 proteins give one entry, which carries the most common genes and DNA. TCRdb, not the authors, supplied the V and J calls. The sample contains hundreds of thousands of distinct CDR3 sequences, around a fifth of them found a single time. Of the sample, 3.5% to 4% falls within the top ten clones.

The roughly 39 donors, aged about 6 to 90 years, were systemically healthy Caucasian individuals from Russia. Approximately 9.3 milliliters of peripheral blood were collected from each donor into EDTA-treated Vacutainer tubes. Ficoll-Paque density-gradient centrifugation was used to isolate PBMCs, with at least 7 million obtained per sample. Total RNA, at least 6 micrograms per sample, was extracted from PBMCs with Trizol reagent. For every donor, an aliquot of PBMCs went through flow cytometry to measure the percentages of naive CD45RAhigh/CD27high T cells. From cysteine to phenylalanine, the CDR3 is 14 amino acids long. Only the CDR3 portion is preserved as DNA: 42 bases, with reading frame beginning at the first base. V is reduced by 6 bases and J by 7 bases, leaving a spacing of 15 bases between them. The paper as a whole reports these results and caveats: Donor CMV infection status was unknown, potentially confounding age-related changes in expanded clonotypes. There was a strong correlation between observed TCR beta diversity and the percentage of naive T cells measured by flow cytometry. Total diversity estimates from one million sequenced T cells were considered lower bounds and underestimates. Conclusive comparison of naive and antigen-experienced compartments was prevented by the profiling of bulk unsorted PBMCs. The long-lived group showed more naive CD4+ T cells, fewer expanded clones and increased TCR diversity than the aged group, suggesting age selection. Observed TCR beta diversity per million T cells fell roughly linearly with age, and a significant reduction was already apparent by age approximately 40.

Ten or more counts support this clonotype. Its cognate antigen has yet to be identified. Qualities for individual bases were not recorded, and no much larger clone is one base off. Sequencing was done on a sample of blood. This sequence was found in a man between 65 and 85 years old in good health. The sequence links TRBV12-3 or TRBV12-4 to TRBJ1-4; no D gene call is confident. The CDR3 here reads CASRKTAWGEKLFF. The nucleotide sequence is given as TGTGCCAGCAGAAAGACCGCCTGGGGTGAAAAACTGTTTTTT.